This paragraph covers one T cell receptor (beta chain) sequence. The data were taken from a study of blood T cell repertoires in COVID-19. Study-level background: Donors in the United States, Italy and Spain gave samples during acute or convalescent COVID-19. From T cells, B-cell-depleted T cells, or PBMCs came the material, which was cDNA or gDNA.

Per the study methods: By means of reference gene primer amplification, nucleated cell counts were estimated. Assay: immunoSEQ multiplex PCR; the TCRdb copy retains only in-frame clones and omits some. From that table come the V and J calls and clone size; the DNA was used to work out D and trimming. The data show under 300,000 clones, 70% to 90% seen once. The source of this sequence is a woman in her sixties with active or convalescent COVID-19. The specimen sequenced was peripheral blood.

In DNA, the CDR3 is TGTGCCAGCAGCCAAGAGACGGGGGCGAACACCGGGGAGCTGTTTTTT. This encodes CASSQETGANTGELFF. The chain employs TRBV3-1 (or the pseudogene TRBV3-2) and TRBJ2-2, with D possibly matching TRBD2 (6 bases). The CDR3 has 16 amino acids. Germline CDR1 is LGHDT and CDR2 is YNNKEL (reference sequence). Trimming took 0 bases from V and 0 from J, leaving 8 bases between them.